The T cell receptor (beta chain) described here comes from a study of T cells in localized non-small cell lung cancer. Sequencing was performed with immunoSEQ multiplex PCR; in TCRdb, only in-frame clones are kept and a portion is missing. Here the sample spans nearly 15,000 clones, approximately 85% being singletons. CDR3 length: 15 residues. J lost 2 bases, V lost 5 bases, and 6 bases had no gene match. The germline V gene has CDR1 SSHAT and CDR2 FNYEAQ (reference sequence). In the case of this clone: What it binds is unknown.

Study-level results: Within adjacent lung there appeared a median around 57 of the top 100 tumor clones.

The specimen comprised peripheral blood, sampled before any cancer treatment. This TCR was sampled from a female donor aged 60 or older with stage I squamous cell lung carcinoma. V gene TRBV7-7 combines with J gene TRBJ1-2, with 9 bases identical to TRBD1. CDR3 bases: TGTGCCAGCAGCACCAGGACAGGGGTAAACTATGGCTACACCTTC. Amino acid sequence: CASSTRTGVNYGYTF.